Presented here are 25 T cell receptor beta chains from one specimen sequenced in a study of blood T cell repertoires in COVID-19. Clones were read by immunoSEQ multiplex PCR, and TCRdb kept only the in-frame ones, dropping some. This sample carries approximately 170,000 clones, roughly four fifths of them seen once, and the ten largest clones take 11%. Sequenced input: peripheral blood. These receptors were taken from a human donor in a cohort sampled during active COVID-19.

This clone has just a few counts. The sample has other DNA sequences that encode this CDR3 too. CDR3 residues: CASSQDRGSNQPQHF. The CDR3 DNA follows: TGCGCCAGCAGCCAAGACAGGGGTAGCAATCAGCCCCAGCATTTT. The V gene is TRBV4-3, the J gene TRBJ1-5, with D possibly matching TRBD1 (6 bases). Per the germline V gene, CDR1 is LGHNA and CDR2 is YSLEER. Trimming removed 0 bases from V and 0 bases from J, with 6 bases in between. The CDR3 runs to 15 residues.

This clone has only a few counts. This chain links TRBV7-2 with TRBJ1-6; no firm D call. The CDR3 consists of 12 residues. V gave up 4 bases and J gave up 6 bases, with 4 bases separating them. Germline-derived CDR1 and CDR2 are SGHTA and FQGNSA. The CDR3 region has the DNA TGTGCCAGCAGCTGGGCTAATTCACCCCTCCACTTT. Its protein is CASSWANSPLHF.

This clone was seen more than once but under ten times. The J gene is TRBJ1-1, the V gene TRBV5-1, with D tentatively TRBD1 (6 bases). V was clipped by 2 bases and J by 5 bases, with 10 bases between them. The CDR3 is 13 amino acids. Germline CDR1 and CDR2: SGHRS and YFSETQ. CDR3 protein: CASSLGQQTEAFF. CDR3 nucleotides: TGCGCCAGCAGCTTAGGACAGCAGACTGAAGCTTTCTTT.

The chain combines TRBV4-2 with TRBJ2-1; 11 positions agree with TRBD2. V was clipped by 1 base and J by 6 bases; unmatched bases: 8. Germline V gene data show CDR1 as LGHNA and CDR2 as YNFKEQ. The CDR3 loop spans 17 amino acids. The CDR3 reads CASSQATSGGFGNEQFF. DNA of the CDR3: TGTGCCAGCAGCCAAGCAACTAGCGGGGGTTTCGGCAATGAGCAGTTCTTC.

The rearrangement joins TRBV3-1 (or the pseudogene TRBV3-2) to TRBJ2-5, with D unresolved. The V and J ends lost 0 bases and 2 bases respectively, with 10 bases between them. The CDR3 consists of 15 residues. CDR1 LGHDT and CDR2 YNNKEL come from the germline V gene (reference sequence). The CDR3 loop reads CASSQDPHTQETQYF. The CDR3 bases are TGTGCCAGCAGCCAAGATCCTCACACGCAAGAGACCCAGTACTTC.

CDR3 coding DNA: TGCGCCAGCAGCCCCATAGGCAGGGCGTACAATGAGCAGTTCTTC. Its translation: CASSPIGRAYNEQFF. The chain recombines TRBV4-3 with TRBJ2-1; a weak D match, TRBD1 (5 bases). The CDR3 has 15 amino acids. V shed 4 bases and J shed 4 bases, with 14 bases lying between them. The germline V gene has CDR1 LGHNA and CDR2 YSLEER.

V usage is TRBV18 and J usage is TRBJ1-1, with 8 bases lining up with TRBD1. This CDR3 has 16 amino acids. In germline, CDR1 is KGHSH, CDR2 LQKENI. The ends lost 2 bases at V and 0 bases at J; junction bases unmatched: 5. CDR3 nucleotide sequence: TGTGCCAGCTCACCAGACCGGACAGGGATGAACACTGAAGCTTTCTTT. This encodes CASSPDRTGMNTEAFF.

This clone was seen a single time. The rearrangement links TRBV19 to TRBJ1-3; D might be TRBD1 (5 bases). This CDR3 has 15 amino acids. Germline V gene data show CDR1 as LNHDA and CDR2 as SQIVND (reference sequence). Trimming stripped 5 bases from V and 2 bases from J, with 13 bases between. The CDR3 coding sequence is TGTGCCAGTAGTGACCTACCGGGGGCTGGAAACACCATATATTTT. As protein: CASSDLPGAGNTIYF. The full variable domain, in which reference TRBV19 and TRBJ1-3 provide the parts outside the CDR3, is DGGITQSPKYLFRKEGQNVTLSCEQNLNHDAMYWYRQDPGQGLRLIYYSQIVNDFQKGDIAEGYSVSREKKESFPLTVTSAQKNPTAFYLCASSDLPGAGNTIYFGEGSWLTVV.

V usage is TRBV5-6 and J usage is TRBJ1-1; 9 bases align to TRBD1. Germline assignment: CDR1 SGHDT and CDR2 YYEEEE. The CDR3 consists of 16 residues. The J segment lost 1 base and the V segment lost 4 bases, leaving 8 bases of the junction unmatched. The CDR3 sequence: CASSRIPGQGNTEAFF. The CDR3 bases are TGTGCCAGCAGCCGCATTCCGGGACAGGGGAACACTGAAGCTTTCTTT.

This chain joins TRBV5-5 and TRBJ2-1; 11 nucleotides align to TRBD2. CDR1 SGHKS and CDR2 YYEKEE come from the germline V gene (reference sequence). The junction had 6 bases not matched to a gene; V was cut back by 3 bases and J by 1 base. The CDR3 consists of 17 residues. CDR3 residues: CASSSGTSGYSYNEQFF. CDR3 coding DNA: TGTGCCAGCAGCTCAGGGACTAGCGGCTATTCCTACAATGAGCAGTTCTTC.

This clone showed up just once. V is TRBV27 and J is TRBJ1-1; 12 nucleotides line up with TRBD1. The germline V gene encodes CDR1 MNHEY and CDR2 SMNVEV (reference sequence). The CDR3 sequence is 15 residues long. V gave up 2 bases and J gave up 5 bases; unmatched junction bases: 3. The CDR3 loop reads CASSLGTGGNTEAFF. The CDR3 DNA reads TGTGCCAGCAGTTTAGGGACAGGGGGCAATACTGAAGCTTTCTTT.

The CDR3 is CAWSPRGGPTTGNTIYF. CDR3 nucleotides: TGTGCCTGGAGTCCCCGAGGGGGCCCCACCACTGGAAACACCATATATTTT. This chain links TRBV30 with TRBJ1-3, with 7 bases that match TRBD1. Germline-derived CDR1 and CDR2 are GTSNPN and SVGIG (reference sequence). Trimming cost V 2 bases and J 2 bases; bases outside gene matches: 12. The CDR3 runs to 17 residues. Using reference TRBV30 and TRBJ1-3 for the parts outside the CDR3, the full variable domain is SQTIHQWPATLVQPVGSPLSLECTVEGTSNPNLYWYRQAAGRGLQLLFYSVGIGQISSEVPQNLSASRPQDRQFILSSKKLLLSDSGFYLCAWSPRGGPTTGNTIYFGEGSWLTVV.

This clone was observed a handful of times. V gene TRBV6-6 combines with J gene TRBJ1-5; the D is unclear. This CDR3 contains 14 residues. Trimming removed 3 bases from V and 5 bases from J, with 11 bases in between. CDR1 MNHNY and CDR2 SVGAGI come from the germline V gene (reference sequence). CDR3 sequence (DNA): TGTGCCAGCAGTTATCAGGCAGACCATCAGCCCCAGCATTTT. The encoded protein is CASSYQADHQPQHF.

The chain combines TRBV7-8 with TRBJ1-5, with D tentatively TRBD1 (5 bases). Germline V gives CDR1 SGHVS, CDR2 FQNEAQ. This CDR3 comprises 14 residues. Deletions cut 5 bases from V and 7 bases from J, with 15 bases between. CDR3 bases: TGTGCCAGCAGCCAAAGCAGGGCCGGACAGCCCCAGCATTTT. Translated, it gives CASSQSRAGQPQHF.

Points on this clone: At one end the junction does not follow the germline gene, possibly because of a read error. The V call is TRBV9, the J call TRBJ2-5, with TRBD1 matching 9 bases. Per the germline V gene, CDR1 is SGDLS and CDR2 is YYNGEE. The CDR3 spans 15 residues. CDR3: CASSATGTGQEIQYF. DNA of the CDR3: TGTGCCAGCAGCGCCACGGGGACAGGGCAAGAGATCCAGTACTTC. Supplemented by reference TRBV9 and TRBJ2-5, the full variable domain reads DSGVTQTPKHLITATGQRVTLRCSPRSGDLSVYWYQQSLDQGLQFLIQYYNGEERAKGNILERFSAQQFPDLHSELNLSSLELGDSALYFCASSATGTGQEIQYFGPGTRLLVL.

The J gene is TRBJ2-5, the V gene TRBV27, with D tentatively TRBD1 (5 bases). Trimming shortened V by 5 bases and J by 6 bases, and 13 bases separated the two germline ends. CDR3 length: 13 amino acids. CDR1 is MNHEY and CDR2 is SMNVEV in the germline V gene (reference sequence). The CDR3 DNA reads as TGTGCCAGCAGTGAGAGACAGTGGCAGACCCAGTACTTC. Translated, it gives CASSERQWQTQYF.

This chain joins TRBV19 and TRBJ2-1; no clear D gene. Per the germline V gene, CDR1 is LNHDA and CDR2 is SQIVND (reference sequence). CDR3 length: 15 residues. V lost 2 bases and J lost 5, with 13 bases in between. CDR3 region: CASSIIQSRDNEQFF. The CDR3 DNA is TGTGCCAGTAGTATAATCCAAAGTCGCGACAATGAGCAGTTCTTC. Together with reference TRBV19 and TRBJ2-1, the CDR3 gives the full variable domain: DGGITQSPKYLFRKEGQNVTLSCEQNLNHDAMYWYRQDPGQGLRLIYYSQIVNDFQKGDIAEGYSVSREKKESFPLTVTSAQKNPTAFYLCASSIIQSRDNEQFFGPGTRLTVL.

The chain uses TRBV6-5 and TRBJ1-2; D is uncertain. This CDR3 has 14 amino acids. Between the trimmed V and J ends, which lost 9 bases and 0 bases, there was a span of 14 bases. Germline V gene sequence: CDR1 MNHEY, CDR2 SVGAGI. DNA of the CDR3: TGTGCCAGTTCGGCGGCGGAGACTAACTATGGCTACACCTTC. It translates to CASSAAETNYGYTF.

The V gene is TRBV29-1, the J gene TRBJ2-2; a possible D gene is TRBD1 (6 bases). Deletions cut 7 bases from V and 5 bases from J, with 17 bases between. This CDR3 is 14 amino acids long. CDR1 SQVTM and CDR2 ANQGSEA come from the germline V gene. The CDR3 nucleotides read TGCAGCGCCCGGGTCCAGGGGCCGACCGGGGAGCTGTTTTTT. This gives the protein CSARVQGPTGELFF.

The chain recombines TRBV5-4 with TRBJ1-1, with D unclear. CDR1 and CDR2 from the germline V gene are SGHNT and YYREEE (reference sequence). The CDR3 is 13 residues long. Trimming took off 4 bases at V and 1 base at J, with 8 bases between the two ends. CDR3 DNA sequence: TGTGCCAGCAGCACTAAGGAGAACACTGAAGCTTTCTTT. Translation gives CASSTKENTEAFF.

This chain connects TRBV14 to TRBJ1-2; tentatively, D is TRBD1 (5 bases). There are 18 residues in the CDR3. Germline V gene data show CDR1 as SGHDN and CDR2 as FVKESK. Between the trimmed V and J ends, which lost 1 base and 4 bases, there was a span of 22 bases. CDR3 sequence (DNA): TGTGCCAGCAGCCAAGGAGTGGTATCAGGACATCAGCTCTATGGCTACACCTTC. Translated: CASSQGVVSGHQLYGYTF.

This clone came up a few times. The genes are TRBV5-6 and TRBJ2-7; 8 bases are a match to TRBD1. Germline trimming cut 2 bases from V and 2 bases from J; bases unmatched to any gene: 6. Looked up from germline, CDR1 is SGHDT and CDR2 is YYEEEE. This CDR3 has 15 amino acids. The CDR3 reads CASSFWDRRTYEQYF. CDR3 in DNA: TGTGCCAGCAGCTTTTGGGACAGGAGAACCTACGAGCAGTACTTC.

The chain combines TRBV5-1 with TRBJ1-4; the D gene is possibly TRBD1 (6 bases). The CDR3 runs to 13 residues. Per germline, CDR1 SGHRS and CDR2 YFSETQ. V was pared by 3 bases and J by 12 bases, with 15 bases between. CDR3 in amino acids: CASSSPLKGELFF. CDR3 nucleotides: TGCGCCAGCAGCTCCCCGCTGAAGGGGGAACTGTTTTTT.

The chain carries TRBV7-9 and TRBJ1-2, with 12 positions matching TRBD1. The CDR3 is made up of 17 amino acids. CDR1 is SEHNR, CDR2 FQNEAQ, per germline (reference sequence). The V and J ends lost 5 bases and 0 bases, in that order; junction bases with no gene match: 7. CDR3 loop: CASSVPGQGATNYGYTF. In DNA form, the CDR3 reads TGTGCCAGCAGCGTCCCGGGACAGGGGGCCACTAACTATGGCTACACCTTC.

The V and J genes are TRBV7-6 and TRBJ1-2, with D tentatively TRBD1 (6 bases). V lost 6 bases and J 6 bases, leaving 20 bases between the germline ends. There are 15 residues in the CDR3. The germline gives CDR1 SGHVS, CDR2 FNYEAQ. The CDR3 is CASSSTDPGVHGYTF. Here the CDR3 DNA reads TGTGCCAGCAGTTCCACAGACCCAGGGGTCCATGGCTACACCTTC. Variable domain in full (rest from reference TRBV7-6 and TRBJ1-2): GAGVSQSPRYKVTKRGQDVALRCDPISGHVSLYWYRQALGQGPEFLTYFNYEAQQDKSGLPNDRFSAERPEGSISTLTIQRTEQRDSAMYRCASSSTDPGVHGYTFGSGTRLTVV.